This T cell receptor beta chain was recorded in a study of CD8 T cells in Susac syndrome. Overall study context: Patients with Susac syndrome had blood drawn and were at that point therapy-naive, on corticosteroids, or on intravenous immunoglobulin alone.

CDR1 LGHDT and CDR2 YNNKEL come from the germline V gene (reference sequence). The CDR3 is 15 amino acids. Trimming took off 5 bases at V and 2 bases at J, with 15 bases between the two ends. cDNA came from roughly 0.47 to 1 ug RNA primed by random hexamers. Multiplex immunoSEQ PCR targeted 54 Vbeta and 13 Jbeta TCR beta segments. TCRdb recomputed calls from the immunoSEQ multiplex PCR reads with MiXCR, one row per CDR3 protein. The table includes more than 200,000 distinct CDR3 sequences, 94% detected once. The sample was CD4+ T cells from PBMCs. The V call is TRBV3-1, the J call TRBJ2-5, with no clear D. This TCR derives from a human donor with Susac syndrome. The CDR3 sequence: CASSDRLEHQETQYF. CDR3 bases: TGTGCCAGCAGCGACCGTTTGGAGCATCAAGAGACCCAGTACTTC.